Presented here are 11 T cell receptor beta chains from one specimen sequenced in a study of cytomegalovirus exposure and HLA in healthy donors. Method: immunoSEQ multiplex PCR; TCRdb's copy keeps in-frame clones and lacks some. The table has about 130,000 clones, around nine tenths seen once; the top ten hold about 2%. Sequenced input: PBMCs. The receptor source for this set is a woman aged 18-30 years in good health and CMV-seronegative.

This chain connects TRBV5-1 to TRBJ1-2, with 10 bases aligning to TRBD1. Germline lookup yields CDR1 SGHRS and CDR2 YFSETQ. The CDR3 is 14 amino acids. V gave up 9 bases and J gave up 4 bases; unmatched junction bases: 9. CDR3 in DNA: TGCGCCAAGCAAACCCGGACAGGGGGCTATGGCTACACCTTC. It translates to CAKQTRTGGYGYTF.

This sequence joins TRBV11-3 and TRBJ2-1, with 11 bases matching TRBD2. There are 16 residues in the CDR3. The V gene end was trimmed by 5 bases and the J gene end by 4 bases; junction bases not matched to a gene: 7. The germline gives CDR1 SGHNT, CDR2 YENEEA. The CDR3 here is CASSPGTSGFYNEQFF. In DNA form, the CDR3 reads TGTGCCAGCAGCCCCGGGACTAGCGGCTTTTACAATGAGCAGTTCTTC.

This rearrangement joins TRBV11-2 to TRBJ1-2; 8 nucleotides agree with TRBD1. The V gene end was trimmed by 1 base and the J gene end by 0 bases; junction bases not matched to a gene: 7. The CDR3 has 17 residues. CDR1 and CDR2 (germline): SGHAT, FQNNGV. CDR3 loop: CASSLGGTGSANYGYTF. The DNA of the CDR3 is TGTGCCAGCAGCTTAGGCGGGACAGGATCAGCTAACTATGGCTACACCTTC.

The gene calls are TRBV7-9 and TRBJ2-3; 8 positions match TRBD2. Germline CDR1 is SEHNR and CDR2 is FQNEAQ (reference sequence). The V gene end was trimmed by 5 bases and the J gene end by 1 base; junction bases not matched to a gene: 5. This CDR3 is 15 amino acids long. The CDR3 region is CASSVRLARTDTQYF. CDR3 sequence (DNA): TGTGCCAGCAGCGTACGACTAGCGCGCACAGATACGCAGTATTTT.

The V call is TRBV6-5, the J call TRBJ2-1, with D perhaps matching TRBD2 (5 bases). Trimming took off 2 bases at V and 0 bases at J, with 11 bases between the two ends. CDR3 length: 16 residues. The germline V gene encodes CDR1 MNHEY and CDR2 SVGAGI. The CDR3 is CASSYLGLSSYNEQFF. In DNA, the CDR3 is TGTGCCAGCAGTTACCTCGGACTTAGCTCCTACAATGAGCAGTTCTTC.

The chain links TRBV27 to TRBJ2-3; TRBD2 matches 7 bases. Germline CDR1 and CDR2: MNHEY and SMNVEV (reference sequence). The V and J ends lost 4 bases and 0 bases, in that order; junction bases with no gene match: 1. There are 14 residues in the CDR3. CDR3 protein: CASSSSGSTDTQYF. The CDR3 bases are TGTGCCAGCAGTTCTAGCGGAAGCACAGATACGCAGTATTTT.

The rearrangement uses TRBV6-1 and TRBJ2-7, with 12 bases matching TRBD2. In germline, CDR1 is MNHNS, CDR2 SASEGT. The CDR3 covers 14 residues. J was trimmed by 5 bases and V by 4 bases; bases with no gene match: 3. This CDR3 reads CASSVSSGRDEQYF. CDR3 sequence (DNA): TGTGCCAGCAGTGTGTCTAGCGGGAGGGACGAGCAGTACTTC.

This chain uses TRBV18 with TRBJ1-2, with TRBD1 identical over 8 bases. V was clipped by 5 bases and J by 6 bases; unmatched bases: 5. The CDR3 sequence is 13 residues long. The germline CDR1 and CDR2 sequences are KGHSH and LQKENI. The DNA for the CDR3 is TGTGCCAGCTCAACGACAGGGGAAAATGGCTACACCTTC. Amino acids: CASSTTGENGYTF.

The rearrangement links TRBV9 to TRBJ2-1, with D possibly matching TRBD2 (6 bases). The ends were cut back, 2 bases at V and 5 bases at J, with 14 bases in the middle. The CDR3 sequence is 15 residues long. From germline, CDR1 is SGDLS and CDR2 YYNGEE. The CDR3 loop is CASSVDGTPNNEQFF. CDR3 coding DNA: TGTGCCAGCAGCGTTGACGGGACTCCAAACAATGAGCAGTTCTTC.

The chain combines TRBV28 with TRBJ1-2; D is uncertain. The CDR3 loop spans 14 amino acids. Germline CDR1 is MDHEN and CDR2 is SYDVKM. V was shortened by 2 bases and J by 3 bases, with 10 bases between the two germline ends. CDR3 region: CASSLGGTYYGYTF. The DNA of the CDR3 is TGTGCCAGCAGTTTAGGCGGCACCTACTATGGCTACACCTTC.

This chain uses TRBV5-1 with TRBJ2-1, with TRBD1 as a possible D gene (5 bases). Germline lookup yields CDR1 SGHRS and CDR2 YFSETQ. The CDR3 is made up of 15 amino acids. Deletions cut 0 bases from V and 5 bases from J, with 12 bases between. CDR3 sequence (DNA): TGCGCCAGCAGCTTGGAAGGACATAATAACAATGAGCAGTTCTTC. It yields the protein CASSLEGHNNNEQFF.